This T cell receptor beta chain was identified during a study of a mutant IDH1 vaccine in newly diagnosed glioma. Overall study: The study held visit V12 at week 35 and visit V13 at week 47.

The time point denotes: week 47, end of study. The content of each vaccine dose was 300 ug of mutant IDH1 20-mer peptide, and topical imiquimod accompanied it. Across weeks 1, 3, 5, 7, 11, 15, 19 and 23, patients received a vaccination each time, eight in all. About this clone: Antigen unknown.

The germline CDR1 and CDR2 sequences are SGHRS and YFSETQ. The germline V and J ends were trimmed by 4 bases and 4 bases, with 15 bases remaining between them. This CDR3 has 14 residues. Some clones are missing from TCRdb's copy, which holds only in-frame ones; the method was immunoSEQ multiplex PCR. This sample carries about 50,000 clones, about 80% of them seen once, and the ten largest clones take about 4.9%. This receptor was identified in a woman in her thirties or forties with glioma. Some clones in this sample may be carry-over from other donors' samples. The chain has TRBV5-1 and TRBJ2-7, with TRBD2 as a possible D gene (7 bases). Here the sequenced sample was PBMCs, taken from a glioma patient whose treatment included an IDH1 peptide vaccine. The CDR3 DNA is TGCGCCAGCAGCCTGGGGGGGGGCGGGTACGAGCAGTACTTC. Protein: CASSLGGGGYEQYF. Looking up the rest from reference TRBV5-1 and TRBJ2-7 gives the full variable domain: KAGVTQTPRYLIKTRGQQVTLSCSPISGHRSVSWYQQTPGQGLQFLFEYFSETQRNKGNFPGRFSGRQFSNSRSEMNVSTLELGDSALYLCASSLGGGGYEQYFGPGTRLTVT.